The clone carrying this T cell receptor beta chain has ten or more counts. Antigen unknown. This entry comes from a study of T-cell reconstitution after alpha-beta-depleted transplantation in children. Study findings and constraints: Several hundred graft clones that had expanded were reportedly the source of alpha-beta T cells about two months after transplant.

Unique molecular identifiers were used to barcode this TCRbeta library. TCRdb redid the calling of the PCR reads with MiXCR, one entry per CDR3 protein. The data contain roughly 30,000 distinct CDR3 sequences, approximately 7% of them singletons. Trimming pared 0 bases from V and 6 bases from J, leaving 15 bases between. CDR1 is LGHNA and CDR2 is YSLEER in the germline V gene. The CDR3 contains 16 residues. This specimen was peripheral blood, taken 60 days after TCRalphabeta/CD19-depleted stem cell transplant. The V and J genes are TRBV4-3 and TRBJ2-1; the D gene is possibly TRBD1 (6 bases). The origin of this receptor is a child less than two years old who had a stem cell transplant for acute myeloid leukemia, so the T cells may come from the graft donor. CDR3 DNA sequence: TGCGCCAGCAGCCAAGAGGGGGCCTTACTAGGCAATGAGCAGTTCTTC. Its translation is CASSQEGALLGNEQFF.